This T cell receptor (beta chain) is from a study of shared clonotypes between healthy human individuals. Overall study results and limits: Limited genetic and exposure-history diversity came from having few donors. Sequencing depth was expected to affect clonotype sharing among donors.

Clones were read by immunoSEQ multiplex PCR, and TCRdb kept only the in-frame ones, dropping some. The sample holds 100,000 to 130,000 clones, about 63% seen once. This CDR3 has 17 amino acids. The trim removed 1 base at V and 3 bases at J, leaving 11 bases unmatched. CDR1 LGHNA and CDR2 YNFKEQ come from the germline V gene. Points on this clone: Its antigen remains unknown.

Sequencing used memory CD8+ T cells sorted from blood. Subset defined: CD45RO+ cells pooled with CCR7-negative TemRA cells. The receptor's source is a woman in her twenties or thirties in good health. The chain links TRBV4-2 to TRBJ2-5; 7 bases match TRBD2. CDR3 bases: TGTGCCAGCAGCCAAGGTTCCGGGACTCGGGGGGAAGAGACCCAGTACTTC. Encoded protein: CASSQGSGTRGEETQYF.